These T cell receptor beta chains were read from a single sample in a study of patients and donors after allogeneic stem cell transplantation. TCRdb reprocessed the RT-PCR reads with MiXCR, giving one entry per CDR3 protein. The sample holds about 110,000 distinct CDR3 sequences, 35% seen once. Sequencing was carried out using blood, either unsorted or a sorted T cell fraction (not recorded which). These receptors were obtained from a human donor who was either an allogeneic HSCT recipient or a stem cell or donor lymphocyte infusion donor (not recorded which). It is not recorded whose cells these are; they may come from a transplant donor. The CDR3 runs from the conserved cysteine through the conserved F or W. The D gene is left open where the match is weak. Expanded clones are given a class, and other clones once, few, many or no size at all.

J: TRBJ2-1; D: .; size: few; V: TRBV29-1; CDR3: CSVDGRLFGQFF; DNA: TGCAGCGTTGATGGGCGATTATTCGGGCAGTTCTTC
J: TRBJ1-6; D: TRBD1; size: few; V: TRBV28; CDR3: CATGTGRSPLHF; DNA: TGTGCCACCGGGACAGGGCGATCACCCCTCCACTTT
J: TRBJ2-2; D: .; size: once; V: TRBV18; CDR3: CASSQQSRWNTGELFF; DNA: TGTGCCAGCTCCCAACAGAGCCGGTGGAACACCGGGGAGCTGTTTTTT
J: TRBJ2-3; D: .; size: .; V: TRBV6-5; CDR3: CASSYSSGSADTQYF; DNA: TGTGCCAGCAGTTACTCTAGCGGCAGCGCAGATACGCAGTATTTT
J: TRBJ2-1; D: .; size: few; V: TRBV20-1; CDR3: CSARGRPTYNEQFF; DNA: TGCAGTGCCCGGGGCAGACCCACTTACAATGAGCAGTTCTTC
J: TRBJ2-7; D: TRBD2; size: once; V: TRBV28; CDR3: CASSQPGQAPGRAIYEQYF; DNA: TGTGCCAGCAGCCAACCGGGACAAGCTCCCGGGAGGGCCATCTACGAGCAGTACTTC
J: TRBJ1-2; D: .; size: few; V: TRBV24-1; CDR3: CATSDSGRLFSGYTF; DNA: TGTGCCACCAGTGATTCGGGCCGACTCTTCTCTGGCTACACCTTC
J: TRBJ1-2; D: .; size: few; V: TRBV30; CDR3: CAWKDGYTF; DNA: TGTGCCTGGAAAGATGGCTACACCTTC
J: TRBJ2-7; D: TRBD1; size: .; V: TRBV6-6; CDR3: CASNGQALGYEQYF; DNA: TGTGCCAGCAATGGACAGGCCCTAGGGTACGAGCAGTACTTC
J: TRBJ2-4; D: .; size: .; V: TRBV20-1; CDR3: CSATGGRVIQYF; DNA: TGCAGTGCTACCGGTGGCCGGGTCATTCAGTACTTC
J: TRBJ1-1; D: .; size: many; V: TRBV7-9; CDR3: CASSLQGMNTEAFF; DNA: TGTGCCAGCAGCTTACAGGGGATGAACACTGAAGCTTTCTTT
J: TRBJ1-1; D: .; size: few; V: TRBV29-1; CDR3: CSVARGNTEAFF; DNA: TGCAGCGTGGCCCGGGGGAACACTGAAGCTTTCTTT
J: TRBJ2-1; D: TRBD2; size: .; V: TRBV20-1; CDR3: CSARDRGAGGKSSYNEQFF; DNA: TGCAGTGCTAGAGATAGGGGAGCGGGAGGGAAGAGCTCCTACAATGAGCAGTTCTTC
J: TRBJ2-1; D: TRBD2; size: .; V: TRBV20-1; CDR3: CSAVQTSGREHWNEQFF; DNA: TGCAGTGCTGTTCAAACTAGCGGGAGGGAACATTGGAATGAGCAGTTCTTC
J: TRBJ1-1; D: .; size: few; V: TRBV7-8; CDR3: CASSFLDNLNTEAFF; DNA: TGTGCCAGCAGCTTTCTGGACAACTTGAACACTGAAGCTTTCTTT
J: TRBJ2-5; D: .; size: .; V: TRBV11-2; CDR3: CASSLGTWEEETQYF; DNA: TGTGCCAGCAGCTTAGGAACCTGGGAGGAAGAGACCCAGTACTTC
J: TRBJ2-2; D: .; size: .; V: TRBV7-6; CDR3: CASSLAPANANTGELFF; DNA: TGTGCCAGCAGCTTAGCGCCAGCCAACGCGAACACCGGGGAGCTGTTTTTT
J: TRBJ2-7; D: .; size: .; V: TRBV7-9; CDR3: CASSPRLAQGPSYEQYF; DNA: TGTGCCAGCAGCCCTCGACTAGCACAGGGGCCCTCCTACGAGCAGTACTTC
J: TRBJ1-2; D: .; size: .; V: TRBV5-1; CDR3: CASRLSRDATKEEWYGYTF; DNA: TGCGCCAGCAGACTGTCGAGGGATGCCACGAAGGAGGAGTGGTATGGCTACACCTTC
J: TRBJ1-5; D: .; size: few; V: TRBV27; CDR3: CASSLSWVGSNSNQPQHF; DNA: TGTGCCAGCAGTTTATCGTGGGTAGGGTCGAATAGCAATCAGCCCCAGCATTTT
J: TRBJ2-7; D: TRBD2; size: .; V: TRBV20-1; CDR3: CSARDWAGDEQYF; DNA: TGCAGTGCTAGAGATTGGGCGGGAGACGAGCAGTACTTC
J: TRBJ1-5; D: .; size: .; V: TRBV20-1; CDR3: CSARWGGQPQHF; DNA: TGCAGTGCTAGATGGGGAGGTCAGCCCCAGCATTTT
J: TRBJ2-5; D: TRBD1; size: .; V: TRBV7-9; CDR3: CASSRGQGVQETQYF; DNA: TGTGCCAGCAGCAGAGGACAGGGGGTACAAGAGACCCAGTACTTC
J: TRBJ1-1; D: .; size: .; V: TRBV5-1; CDR3: CASSLDGGVDTEAFF; DNA: TGCGCCAGCAGCTTGGACGGGGGAGTCGACACTGAAGCTTTCTTT
J: TRBJ1-5; D: .; size: .; V: TRBV7-2; CDR3: CASSLTRNQPQHF; DNA: TGTGCCAGCAGCTTAACTAGGAATCAGCCCCAGCATTTT
J: TRBJ2-2; D: TRBD1; size: .; V: TRBV5-1; CDR3: CASSYYRQGNTGELFF; DNA: TGCGCCAGCAGCTACTACCGACAGGGCAACACCGGGGAGCTGTTTTTT
J: TRBJ1-1; D: .; size: few; V: TRBV27; CDR3: CASSLSGRAEAFF; DNA: TGTGCCAGCAGTTTATCAGGGAGAGCTGAAGCTTTCTTT
J: TRBJ2-7; D: .; size: .; V: TRBV2; CDR3: CASSGMWFSSYEQYF; DNA: TGTGCCAGCAGTGGTATGTGGTTTAGCTCCTACGAGCAGTACTTC
J: TRBJ2-1; D: TRBD1; size: .; V: TRBV27; CDR3: CASSPSPGTGVNVNEQFF; DNA: TGTGCCAGCAGCCCTTCCCCCGGGACAGGGGTAAACGTAAATGAGCAGTTCTTC
J: TRBJ1-6; D: .; size: .; V: TRBV6-5; CDR3: CASSYYNSPLHF; DNA: TGTGCCAGCAGTTACTATAATTCACCCCTCCACTTT
J: TRBJ2-7; D: TRBD2; size: .; V: TRBV6-1; CDR3: CANFRTTSSGRCYEQYF; DNA: TGTGCCAACTTCAGGACGACAAGTAGCGGGAGATGCTACGAGCAGTACTTC
J: TRBJ1-6; D: .; size: medium-sized; V: TRBV28; CDR3: CASSSAGSAPPLHF; DNA: TGTGCCAGCAGTTCTGCAGGTTCAGCGCCACCCCTCCACTTT
J: TRBJ2-1; D: .; size: .; V: TRBV20-1; CDR3: CSASEDMNNEQFF; DNA: TGCAGTGCTAGCGAGGACATGAACAATGAGCAGTTCTTC
J: TRBJ1-3; D: .; size: many; V: TRBV15; CDR3: CATSRDYPGNTIYF; DNA: TGTGCCACCAGCAGAGATTATCCTGGAAACACCATATATTTT
J: TRBJ2-7; D: TRBD2; size: .; V: TRBV27; CDR3: CASSSGLQSYEQYF; DNA: TGTGCCAGCAGTTCGGGACTACAATCCTACGAGCAGTACTTC
J: TRBJ1-2; D: .; size: few; V: TRBV6-5; CDR3: CASRRDRASNYGYTF; DNA: TGTGCCAGCAGGAGAGATAGGGCTTCTAACTATGGCTACACCTTC